Sequencing of this TCR beta chain was carried out in a study of shared clonotypes between healthy human individuals. Remarks on this clone: Its cognate antigen is unknown.

The assay was immunoSEQ multiplex PCR, and TCRdb's table has in-frame clones only and misses some. The sample carries millions of clones, 90% to 95% recorded once. Study-level points and caveats: Generally, naive subsets came out with larger estimated richness than memory subsets.

The CDR3 length is 12 residues. Trimming at V came to 6 bases and at J to 10 bases, leaving 2 bases not matched to a gene. Germline CDR1 and CDR2: MRHNA and SNTAGT. The chain uses TRBV6-4 and TRBJ2-1, with 11 bases aligning to TRBD2. This receptor was taken from a young man in good health. Sequencing was carried out using naive CD4+ T cells sorted from blood. Described subset: CD45RA+ positively selected. The CDR3 DNA reads as TGTGCCAGCAGGACTAGCGGGAACGAGCAGTTCTTC. Translating gives CASRTSGNEQFF.